These 16 T cell receptor beta chains originate from one sample sequenced in a study of spatial heterogeneity in lung cancer. Antigens for these TCRs are unknown. Time point in this sample: sample taken at primary tumor resection. Study-wide points: For expanded intratumoral alpha and beta TCRs, counts tracked tumor mutation counts.

In TCRdb, the 5' RACE reads were re-called with MiXCR into one record per CDR3 protein. Of about 7,900 distinct CDR3 sequences in the sample, around 6.3% were seen once. The sequences come from lung tumor tissue, collected at surgery. These receptors all stem from a female donor with early-stage non-small cell lung cancer.

By sample fraction, this clonotype is medium-sized. The V gene is TRBV27, the J gene TRBJ2-1; 10 bases match TRBD2. This CDR3 is 14 amino acids long. Germline CDR1 reads MNHEY; CDR2 reads SMNVEV (reference sequence). Germline trimming cut 6 bases from V and 4 bases from J; bases unmatched to any gene: 3. The CDR3 spells CASRASGRYNEQFF. The CDR3 DNA sequence: TGTGCCAGCAGAGCTAGCGGGAGATACAATGAGCAGTTCTTC.

This clonotype came up many times. The genes are TRBV3-1 and TRBJ2-5; 9 bases line up with TRBD2. V was clipped by 8 bases and J by 5 bases; unmatched bases: 9. This CDR3 region has 14 residues. Looked up from germline, CDR1 is LGHDT and CDR2 is YNNKEL (reference sequence). CDR3 sequence: CASRTLAGTETQYF. The CDR3 DNA is TGTGCCAGCCGCACTCTAGCGGGAACGGAGACCCAGTACTTC.

The table lists this clonotype with many counts. The V gene is TRBV11-1, the J gene TRBJ2-7; no definite D call. The CDR3 runs 14 residues. Per germline, CDR1 SGHAT and CDR2 FQDESV (reference sequence). The ends were cut back, 1 base at V and 2 bases at J, with 9 bases in the middle. The CDR3 region is CASSLGLETYEQYF. The CDR3 bases are TGTGCCAGCAGCTTAGGACTCGAAACCTACGAGCAGTACTTC. Together with reference TRBV11-1 and TRBJ2-7, the CDR3 gives the full variable domain: EAEVAQSPRYKITEKSQAVAFWCDPISGHATLYWYRQILGQGPELLVQFQDESVVDDSQLPKDRFSAERLKGVDSTLKIQPAELGDSAMYLCASSLGLETYEQYFGPGTRLTVT.

This clonotype has a count of ten or more. This chain uses TRBV5-1 with TRBJ2-7, with a weak D call TRBD1 (7 bases). The CDR3 spans 14 residues. The V gene lost 4 bases and the J gene lost 1 base, with 12 bases spanning the gap. Per the germline V gene, CDR1 is SGHRS and CDR2 is YFSETQ. The CDR3: CASSRTGGSYEQYF. CDR3 DNA: TGCGCCAGCAGCAGGACAGGAGGGTCCTACGAGCAGTACTTC.

This clonotype is medium-sized. The rearrangement joins TRBV6-1 to TRBJ2-5; the match to TRBD2 covers 15 bases. Germline loops: CDR1 MNHNS, CDR2 SASEGT. Trimming took 3 bases from V and 5 from J; bases not matched to a gene: 7. This CDR3 has 17 residues. CDR3 residues: CASSESRGLAGGETQYF. CDR3 sequence (DNA): TGTGCCAGCAGTGAGTCCCGGGGACTAGCGGGAGGTGAGACCCAGTACTTC.

The chain carries TRBV30 and TRBJ2-2; no definite D call. Germline loops: CDR1 GTSNPN, CDR2 SVGIG (reference sequence). V was pared by 1 base and J by 6 bases, with 9 bases between. The CDR3 covers 13 residues. As DNA, the CDR3 is TGTGCCTGGAGTGAACAGATCGCCGGGGAGCTGTTTTTT. Translating gives CAWSEQIAGELFF. Full variable domain (outside the CDR3, taken from reference TRBV30 and TRBJ2-2): SQTIHQWPATLVQPVGSPLSLECTVEGTSNPNLYWYRQAAGRGLQLLFYSVGIGQISSEVPQNLSASRPQDRQFILSSKKLLLSDSGFYLCAWSEQIAGELFFGEGSRLTVL.

In its sample, this clonotype is medium-sized. V usage is TRBV2 and J usage is TRBJ1-6; D is unresolved. The CDR3 is 13 residues long. Germline assignment: CDR1 SNHLY and CDR2 FYNNEI. V was pared by 0 bases and J by 7 bases, with 4 bases between. The CDR3 DNA is TGTGCCAGCAGTGAAGCCCGAAATTCACCCCTCCACTTT. Translation: CASSEARNSPLHF.

This clonotype ranks as medium-sized. This rearrangement joins TRBV7-9 to TRBJ2-5, with D hard to call. Trimming removed 1 base from V and 5 bases from J, with 8 bases in between. The germline gives CDR1 SEHNR, CDR2 FQNEAQ (reference sequence). This CDR3 is built from 13 residues. CDR3: CASSLGVWETQYF. CDR3 nucleotide sequence: TGTGCCAGCAGCTTAGGGGTCTGGGAGACCCAGTACTTC.

This clonotype was detected many times. V and J are TRBV20-1 and TRBJ2-5; 7 positions agree with TRBD2. CDR3 size: 15 residues. J gave up 1 base and V 6 bases, and 11 bases lay outside the gene matches. Per germline, CDR1 DFQATT and CDR2 SNEGSKA (reference sequence). The CDR3 sequence is CSATDKRDSQETQYF. In DNA, the CDR3 is TGCAGTGCCACCGACAAGCGGGACTCCCAAGAGACCCAGTACTTC.

In this sample, this clonotype is medium-sized. The gene calls are TRBV11-2 and TRBJ2-5; D is unclear. CDR1 and CDR2 from the germline V gene are SGHAT and FQNNGV. V was clipped by 3 bases and J by 4 bases, with 6 bases between them. CDR3 length: 12 residues. CDR3 loop: CASSLLTETQYF. DNA of the CDR3: TGTGCCAGCAGCTTGCTAACAGAGACCCAGTACTTC.

This clonotype showed up many times. The chain uses TRBV5-4 and TRBJ1-4; D gene unclear. Germline V gene lookup returns CDR1 SGHNT and CDR2 YYREEE (reference sequence). Trimming removed 2 bases from V and 8 bases from J, with 13 bases in between. The CDR3 length is 14 residues. The chain's CDR3 is CASSFGAEGEKLFF. CDR3 sequence (DNA): TGTGCCAGCAGCTTTGGTGCGGAAGGGGAAAAACTGTTTTTT.

A remark on this clonotype: A much larger clone sits a single nucleotide away, making a read error possible. The chain couples TRBV20-1 to TRBJ2-4; no clear D gene. The CDR3 loop spans 14 amino acids. Germline CDR1 reads DFQATT; CDR2 reads SNEGSKA (reference sequence). V lost 8 bases to trimming and J lost 2 bases, with 16 bases between them. This CDR3 is CSIPDPRPKNIQYF. CDR3 bases: TGCAGTATCCCGGACCCGAGGCCCAAAAACATTCAGTACTTC.

This clonotype is medium-sized. V usage is TRBV2 and J usage is TRBJ2-1, with D unclear. The CDR3 consists of 15 residues. V gave up 2 bases and J gave up 4 bases, with 12 bases separating them. CDR1 is SNHLY and CDR2 is FYNNEI in the germline V gene. The CDR3 nucleotides are TGTGCCAGCAGTGAAATCCGTGGCAGGTACAATGAGCAGTTCTTC. Its protein product is CASSEIRGRYNEQFF. Variable domain in full (rest from reference TRBV2 and TRBJ2-1): EPEVTQTPSHQVTQMGQEVILRCVPISNHLYFYWYRQILGQKVEFLVSFYNNEISEKSEIFDDQFSVERPDGSNFTLKIRSTKLEDSAMYFCASSEIRGRYNEQFFGPGTRLTVL.

This clonotype showed up many times. The V gene is TRBV2, the J gene TRBJ1-1; TRBD1 might be the D (5 bases). The CDR3 consists of 14 residues. Trimming removed 7 bases from V and 0 bases from J, with 12 bases in between. From germline, CDR1 is SNHLY and CDR2 FYNNEI. The CDR3 is CASKKTDMNTEAFF. In nucleotides, the CDR3 is TGTGCCAGCAAAAAGACAGACATGAACACTGAAGCTTTCTTT.

The chain recombines TRBV4-1 with TRBJ1-5; D perhaps matches TRBD1 (5 bases). The germline gives CDR1 MGHRA, CDR2 YSYEKL. There are 14 residues in the CDR3. Trimming removed 1 base from V and 8 bases from J, with 12 bases in between. CDR3 protein: CASSQGQSDEPQHF. The CDR3 coding sequence is TGCGCCAGCAGCCAAGGACAGAGTGATGAGCCCCAGCATTTT.

This clonotype was found many times. The chain joins TRBV11-2 to TRBJ2-3; D is unresolved. V gave up 1 base and J gave up 3 bases, with 5 bases separating them. Germline V gives CDR1 SGHAT, CDR2 FQNNGV. The CDR3 has 13 amino acids. CDR3: CASSLVETDTQYF. Here the CDR3 DNA reads TGTGCCAGCAGCTTAGTGGAGACAGATACGCAGTATTTT. Based on the CDR3 plus reference TRBV11-2 and TRBJ2-3, the full variable domain is EAGVAQSPRYKIIEKRQSVAFWCNPISGHATLYWYQQILGQGPKLLIQFQNNGVVDDSQLPKDRFSAERLKGVDSTLKIQPAKLEDSAVYLCASSLVETDTQYFGPGTRLTVL.